These T cell receptor beta chains were read from a single sample in a study of beta chain features in type 1 diabetes. Sequenced by immunoSEQ multiplex PCR; TCRdb stores in-frame clones only, minus some. The table records 40,000 to 55,000 clones, roughly 48% of them present only once. The sample taken for sequencing was stem cell memory CD4+ T cells from blood. The receptors derive from a young man with type 1 diabetes. CDR3s leave out the opening cysteine and the closing phenylalanine or tryptophan. The order of the fields is J gene, clone size, D gene, V gene, CDR3 protein. The D gene is left open where the match is weak. The listing skips clone size in some rows; elsewhere it reads once, few, many or a size class.

J: TRBJ2-7
size: NA
D: NA
V: TRBV19
CDR3: ASSIGGRGYEQY

J: TRBJ2-7
size: few
D: TRBD1
V: TRBV5-1
CDR3: ASSGRGHGEQY

J: TRBJ1-1
size: NA
D: TRBD1
V: TRBV5-1
CDR3: ASSAGQVNTEAF

J: TRBJ2-3
size: NA
D: NA
V: TRBV5-6
CDR3: ASSLRQFRSTDTQY

J: NA
size: NA
D: NA
V: TRBV28
CDR3: ASSFLVRANEQY

J: TRBJ2-3
size: NA
D: NA
V: TRBV2
CDR3: ASSLRLELDTQY

J: TRBJ2-7
size: NA
D: TRBD2
V: TRBV5-8
CDR3: ASSPLTSGSYEQY

J: TRBJ2-1
size: NA
D: NA
V: TRBV28
CDR3: ASSPYNEQF

J: TRBJ2-1
size: NA
D: TRBD2
V: TRBV14
CDR3: ASSPGTMEQF

J: TRBJ1-4
size: few
D: TRBD1
V: TRBV19
CDR3: ASSINLGQGGEKLF

J: TRBJ2-3
size: few
D: NA
V: TRBV7-9
CDR3: ASSLLSGPSTDTQY

J: TRBJ2-5
size: NA
D: TRBD2
V: TRBV5-1
CDR3: ASSLAGAEETQY

J: TRBJ2-1
size: NA
D: NA
V: TRBV18
CDR3: ASSRPGEQF

J: TRBJ2-7
size: NA
D: NA
V: TRBV5-1
CDR3: ASSLYTGKYEQY

J: TRBJ2-5
size: few
D: TRBD2
V: TRBV2
CDR3: ASRAVGGRMETQY

J: TRBJ2-1
size: few
D: NA
V: TRBV27
CDR3: ASRRVYNEQF

J: TRBJ2-7
size: few
D: TRBD2
V: TRBV11-2
CDR3: ASSPLGGTSGTEQY

J: TRBJ2-1
size: few
D: TRBD2
V: TRBV7-2
CDR3: ASSSSRWGLTQTNQF

J: TRBJ2-5
size: NA
D: TRBD2
V: TRBV4-1
CDR3: ASSRTGTSGFQETQY

J: TRBJ2-5
size: NA
D: TRBD1
V: TRBV5-1
CDR3: ASSRGQEETQY

J: TRBJ1-4
size: NA
D: TRBD1
V: TRBV28
CDR3: ASSHDRGDEKLF

J: TRBJ2-5
size: NA
D: TRBD1
V: TRBV30
CDR3: AWSRTGYTIFQETQY

J: TRBJ2-7
size: NA
D: NA
V: TRBV4-2
CDR3: ASSQELVSYEQY

J: TRBJ2-1
size: NA
D: NA
V: TRBV29-1
CDR3: SVVTRGFGNEQF

J: TRBJ1-5
size: NA
D: TRBD1
V: TRBV19
CDR3: ASTPLGTGANQPQH

J: TRBJ1-5
size: NA
D: NA
V: TRBV19
CDR3: ASSIRGYSNQPQH

J: TRBJ1-5
size: few
D: NA
V: TRBV27
CDR3: ASSGTPNQPQH

J: TRBJ1-2
size: NA
D: NA
V: TRBV5-6
CDR3: ASSSQGHYGYT

J: TRBJ2-6
size: NA
D: TRBD1
V: TRBV4-3
CDR3: ASSQGLTGGAGANVLT

J: TRBJ2-1
size: NA
D: NA
V: TRBV7-9
CDR3: ASSLGDPRHNEQF

J: TRBJ1-1
size: NA
D: TRBD1
V: TRBV15
CDR3: ATSRDRWTEAF

J: TRBJ2-2
size: NA
D: NA
V: TRBV21-1
CDR3: ASSKEGKTGAAGELF